This T cell receptor beta chain is from a study of T cells after yellow fever vaccination. Study conclusions and caveats: By day 5 rather than day 15, the secondary response had peaked, though it was weaker.

The 5'RACE template-switching step produced TCR cDNA and added a universal primer site and UMIs. TCRdb re-analysed the 5' RACE reads in MiXCR, keeping a single row per CDR3 protein. The sample yields some 500,000 distinct CDR3 sequences, approximately 15% seen once. About this clonotype itself: Antigen: not known.

The CDR3 length is 18 residues. Germline assignment: CDR1 KGHSH and CDR2 LQKENI. J was trimmed by 3 bases and V by 2 bases; bases with no gene match: 8. The clonotype originates from a man aged 25-45 years who received the YFV17D yellow fever vaccine. Sequencing used PBMCs, obtained on the day of the yellow fever booster vaccination. The V call is TRBV18, the J call TRBJ2-3; 13 bases are shared with TRBD2. In DNA form, the CDR3 reads TGTGCCAGCTCACCAAAAAGGACTAGCGGGAGTTGGACAGATACGCAGTATTTT. This translates into CASSPKRTSGSWTDTQYF.